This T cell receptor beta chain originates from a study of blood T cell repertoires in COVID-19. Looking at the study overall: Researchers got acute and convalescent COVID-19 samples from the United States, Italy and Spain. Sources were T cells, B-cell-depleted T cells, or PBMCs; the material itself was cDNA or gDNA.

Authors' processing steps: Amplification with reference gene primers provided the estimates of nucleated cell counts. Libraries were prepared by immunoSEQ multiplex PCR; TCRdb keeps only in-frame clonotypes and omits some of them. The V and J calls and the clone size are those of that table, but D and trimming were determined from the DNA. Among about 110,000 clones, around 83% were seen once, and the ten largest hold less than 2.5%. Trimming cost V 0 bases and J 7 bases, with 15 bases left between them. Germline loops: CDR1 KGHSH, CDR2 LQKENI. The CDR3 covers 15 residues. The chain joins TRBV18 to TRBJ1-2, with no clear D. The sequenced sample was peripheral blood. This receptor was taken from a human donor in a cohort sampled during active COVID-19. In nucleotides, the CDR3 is TGTGCCAGCTCACCACCGTGGCCGGAAACTAGTGGCTACACCTTC. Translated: CASSPPWPETSGYTF. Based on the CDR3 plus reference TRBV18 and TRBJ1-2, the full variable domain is NAGVMQNPRHLVRRRGQEARLRCSPMKGHSHVYWYRQLPEEGLKFMVYLQKENIIDESGMPKERFSAEFPKEGPSILRIQQVVRGDSAAYFCASSPPWPETSGYTFGSGTRLTVV.